This TCR beta chain emerged from a study of cytomegalovirus exposure and HLA in healthy donors. Study details: Unique TCRs numbering roughly 80 million, obtained from HLA-typed donors, made up an early data release.

Amplification used 60 Vbeta primers and 13 Jbeta primers. Profiling relied on immunoSEQ multiplex PCR, and the TCRdb table lists in-frame clones only, not all of them. The sample has about 110,000 clones; about three quarters are singletons. Trimming pared 5 bases from V and 4 bases from J, leaving 14 bases between. CDR1 and CDR2 (germline): SGHAT, FQNNGV. The CDR3 is made up of 14 amino acids. This clonotype was sampled from a woman aged 55-69 years in good health and CMV-seropositive. The sequenced material came from PBMCs. The chain recombines TRBV11-2 with TRBJ1-1, with a weak D call TRBD1 (5 bases). The CDR3 loop is CASSDRDGGTEAFF. The DNA of the CDR3 is TGTGCCAGCAGCGATAGGGACGGGGGCACTGAAGCTTTCTTT.